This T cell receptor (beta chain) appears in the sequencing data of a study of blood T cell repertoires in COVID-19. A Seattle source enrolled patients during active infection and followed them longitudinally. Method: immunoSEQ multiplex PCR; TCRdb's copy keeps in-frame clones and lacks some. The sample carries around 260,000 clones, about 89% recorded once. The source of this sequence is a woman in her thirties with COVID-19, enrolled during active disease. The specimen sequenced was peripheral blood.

The CDR3 DNA reads TGTGCCAGCAGCCAACCTGGAGCGGGGGCCACAGATACGCAGTATTTT. The encoded protein is CASSQPGAGATDTQYF. The chain joins TRBV3-1 (or the pseudogene TRBV3-2) to TRBJ2-3; 8 bases line up with TRBD2. Trimming cost V 2 bases and J 2 bases; bases outside gene matches: 6. Looked up from germline, CDR1 is LGHDT and CDR2 is YNNKEL (reference sequence). CDR3 length: 16 amino acids.